This T cell receptor beta chain was identified in a study of T cells in Graves' hyperthyroidism and ophthalmopathy. The CDR3 regions of TCR beta were amplified from RNA transcripts. TCR CDR3 regions were first amplified by RT-PCR with HTBI primers. MiXCR, applied by TCRdb to the multiplex PCR reads, yields one record per CDR3 protein. Seen here are 250,000 to 300,000 distinct CDR3 sequences, around 20% observed once, and the top ten hold under 45%. The ends were cut back, 5 bases at V and 0 bases at J, with 16 bases in the middle. The CDR3 covers 16 residues. Germline values: CDR1 MDHEN, CDR2 SYDVKM. The authors took PBMCs from 8 to 10 ml fresh peripheral blood. This clonotype was seen repeatedly, ten times or more.

This clonotype was obtained from a man between 45 and 60 years old with Graves' ophthalmopathy. The V gene is TRBV28, the J gene TRBJ1-1; no firm D call. The source material was blood. CDR3 sequence (DNA): TGTGCCAGCAGTGGAGGGAAAGTCCTTATGAACACTGAAGCTTTCTTT. Translated: CASSGGKVLMNTEAFF.